The 8 T cell receptor beta chains listed next were all sequenced from one sample in a study of siplizumab effects on memory and regulatory T cells. Method: immunoSEQ multiplex PCR; TCRdb's copy keeps in-frame clones and lacks some. There are roughly 100,000 clones in the sample; approximately 94% occur only once, and around 0.29% lies in the top ten. Specimen: CD4+ T cells sorted from blood. Receptors were obtained from a human donor in good health.

This clone was observed a few times. The V and J genes are TRBV19 and TRBJ1-2; 8 nucleotides match TRBD1. With 6 bases clipped from V and 3 bases from J, the junction kept 6 bases outside the gene matches. Germline loops: CDR1 LNHDA, CDR2 SQIVND (reference sequence). This CDR3 comprises 14 residues. Written as DNA, the CDR3 is TGTGCCAGTAGCGGGACAGGAAGAGACTATGGCTACACCTTC. Translating gives CASSGTGRDYGYTF.

V usage is TRBV12-2 and J usage is TRBJ2-3; the DNA was not compared with TRBD2, the D call given in the table. TRBV12-2 is a pseudogene segment. This CDR3 region has 19 residues. The CDR3: CASRPRTSGRATSTDTQYF. The CDR3 DNA is TGTGCAAGTCGCCCCCGGACTAGCGGGAGGGCGACTAGCACAGATACGCAGTATTTT.

The chain has TRBV5-1 and TRBJ2-3; D may be TRBD2 (6 bases). V gave up 0 bases and J gave up 2 bases, with 10 bases separating them. The CDR3 is 15 residues long. The germline gives CDR1 SGHRS, CDR2 YFSETQ. CDR3 amino acids: CASSLARGPTDTQYF. Here the CDR3 DNA reads TGCGCCAGCAGCTTGGCGCGGGGACCCACAGATACGCAGTATTTT. Full variable domain (outside the CDR3, taken from reference TRBV5-1 and TRBJ2-3): KAGVTQTPRYLIKTRGQQVTLSCSPISGHRSVSWYQQTPGQGLQFLFEYFSETQRNKGNFPGRFSGRQFSNSRSEMNVSTLELGDSALYLCASSLARGPTDTQYFGPGTRLTVL.

This clone was found once. V gene TRBV29-1 combines with J gene TRBJ2-7; TRBD1 aligns across 8 bases. CDR1 is SQVTM and CDR2 is ANQGSEA in the germline V gene. Trimming at V came to 6 bases and at J to 3 bases, leaving 7 bases not matched to a gene. This CDR3 region has 13 residues. This chain's CDR3 is CSVIQGASYEQYF. CDR3 in DNA: TGCAGCGTAATTCAGGGGGCAAGCTACGAGCAGTACTTC.

The chain recombines TRBV9 with TRBJ1-5, with 9 bases aligning to TRBD1. CDR3 length: 14 residues. The J segment lost 6 bases and the V segment lost 3 bases, leaving 4 bases of the junction unmatched. Germline V gives CDR1 SGDLS, CDR2 YYNGEE. CDR3 residues: CASSAGQGPQPQHF. The CDR3 nucleotides are TGTGCCAGCAGCGCCGGACAGGGGCCTCAGCCCCAGCATTTT.

This clone came up once. The chain links TRBV23-1 to TRBJ2-5; D uncertain. TRBV23-1 is known as an ORF, though its function is uncertain. Trimming removed 6 bases from V and 2 bases from J, with 28 bases in between. CDR3 length: 19 amino acids. The CDR3 DNA reads TGCGCCAGCAGCCTACGAACTCGACGCGAAAACAGAAGACAAGAGACCCAGTACTTC. Its translation is CASSLRTRRENRRQETQYF.

The CDR3 DNA is TGTGCCAGCAGCTTCGGGGATCTCCCCCAGCATTTT. Its translation is CASSFGDLPQHF. The V gene is TRBV7-9, the J gene TRBJ1-5; no clear D. The CDR3 loop spans 12 amino acids. Germline CDR1 and CDR2: SEHNR and FQNEAQ (reference sequence). V was trimmed by 3 bases and J by 10 bases, leaving 10 bases between them.

The V gene is TRBV7-2, the J gene TRBJ1-4; unclear D gene. V was cut by 5 bases and J by 0 bases, with 10 bases left in between. Germline-derived CDR1 and CDR2 are SGHTA and FQGNSA. The CDR3 loop spans 15 amino acids. CDR3 in DNA: TGTGCCAGCAGCCCCGAGACCGCAACTAATGAAAAACTGTTTTTT. Its translation: CASSPETATNEKLFF.